Listed here are 23 T cell receptor beta chains from one sample, sequenced in a study of T cells after yellow fever vaccination. Via MiXCR, TCRdb re-called the 5' RACE reads, giving one row per CDR3 protein. In the table there are 95,000 to 100,000 distinct CDR3 sequences, around 5.8% of which are singletons. Source: CD8+ T cells sorted from PBMCs, taken 10 days after the yellow fever booster vaccination. The receptors originated from a man aged 18 to 29 who received the YFV17D yellow fever vaccine.

This clonotype was seen only a few times. The CDR3 DNA reads as TGCGCCAGCAGCTTGGAGGGTGACAACACTGAAGCTTTCTTT. Amino acid sequence: CASSLEGDNTEAFF. The chain uses TRBV5-1 and TRBJ1-1, with unresolved D. The CDR3 spans 14 residues. Germline V lookup: CDR1 SGHRS, CDR2 YFSETQ. Trimming took off 0 bases at V and 2 bases at J, with 8 bases between the two ends.

This clonotype was recorded a few times. The chain joins TRBV7-9 to TRBJ1-1; 7 nucleotides match TRBD1. Per germline, CDR1 SEHNR and CDR2 FQNEAQ (reference sequence). The CDR3 covers 17 residues. V lost 4 bases and J lost 5; bases outside the gene matches: 16. CDR3 amino acids: CASSSNILKTGRTEAFF. CDR3 sequence (DNA): TGTGCCAGCAGCTCTAACATCCTCAAGACAGGGAGAACTGAAGCTTTCTTT. Full variable domain (outside the CDR3, taken from reference TRBV7-9 and TRBJ1-1): DTGVSQNPRHKITKRGQNVTFRCDPISEHNRLYWYRQTLGQGPEFLTYFQNEAQLEKSRLLSDRFSAERPKGSFSTLEIQRTEQGDSAMYLCASSSNILKTGRTEAFFGQGTRLTVV.

Many counts were recorded for this clonotype. The chain uses TRBV7-2 and TRBJ2-7; TRBD1 matches 7 bases. The CDR3 runs 15 residues. Germline values: CDR1 SGHTA, CDR2 FQGNSA. V gave up 6 bases and J gave up 5 bases; unmatched junction bases: 13. The CDR3 DNA is TGTGCCAGCAGTTTTACCCGACAGGGCGTGAACGAGCAGTACGTC. Residues: CASSFTRQGVNEQYV.

A few counts support this clonotype. The genes are TRBV9 and TRBJ2-7, with TRBD1 matching over 7 bases. V dropped 3 bases and J dropped 1; count of bases not matched to a gene: 4. The CDR3 has 14 residues. Germline CDR1 SGDLS, CDR2 YYNGEE. The CDR3 region has the DNA TGTGCCAGCAGCGAACAGGGGAATTCCTACGAGCAGTACTTC. The encoded protein is CASSEQGNSYEQYF.

The table lists this clonotype with a few counts. The rearrangement links TRBV7-2 to TRBJ2-7; no definite D call. The germline V gene has CDR1 SGHTA and CDR2 FQGNSA. This CDR3 region has 15 residues. V was shortened by 6 bases and J by 0 bases, with 15 bases between the two germline ends. The CDR3 coding sequence is TGTGCCAGCAGTCTCTACCGGCCAAGCTCCTACGAGCAGTACTTC. Its protein is CASSLYRPSSYEQYF.

V gene TRBV4-3 combines with J gene TRBJ1-2; D is perhaps TRBD1 (6 bases). V dropped 4 bases and J dropped 3 bases, with 15 bases sitting between them. Per the germline V gene, CDR1 is LGHNA and CDR2 is YSLEER. This CDR3 has 15 amino acids. The DNA of the CDR3 is TGCGCCAGCAGCCCGAATCTGGACAGTGACTATGGCTACACCTTC. Its translation is CASSPNLDSDYGYTF.

This rearrangement joins TRBV12-3 or TRBV12-4 to TRBJ1-2; D uncertain. This CDR3 comprises 13 residues. V lost 0 bases and J lost 7, with 9 bases in between. CDR3 bases: TGTGCCAGCAGTTTAGCGGGGTCCCTTGGCTACACCTTC. This codes for CASSLAGSLGYTF.

This clonotype was detected ten times or more. This chain connects TRBV7-8 to TRBJ2-2; the match to TRBD2 covers 9 bases. The V gene end was trimmed by 0 bases and the J gene end by 4 bases; junction bases not matched to a gene: 6. There are 17 residues in the CDR3. The germline gives CDR1 SGHVS, CDR2 FQNEAQ. CDR3 in DNA: TGTGCCAGCAGCTTAGCGCAGCGGGGGGCCGCCACCGGGGAGCTGTTTTTT. Translated, it gives CASSLAQRGAATGELFF.

This clonotype was detected only a few times. The chain uses TRBV6-6 and TRBJ2-5; 15 nucleotides align to TRBD2. Germline V lookup: CDR1 MNHNY, CDR2 SVGAGI (reference sequence). This CDR3 is 15 amino acids long. J was trimmed by 2 bases and V by 8 bases; bases with no gene match: 3. CDR3 DNA sequence: TGTGCCAGCCTGGGGACTAGCGGGGGGCAAGAGACCCAGTACTTC. Translation gives CASLGTSGGQETQYF.

This clonotype has at least ten counts. CDR3 nucleotide sequence: TGTGCCAGCAGTTCCTACACAGATACGCAGTATTTT. Residues: CASSSYTDTQYF. The chain recombines TRBV12-3 or TRBV12-4 with TRBJ2-3, with unresolved D. Trimming left V 4 bases short and J 2 bases short, with 4 bases between. The CDR3 sequence is 12 residues long.

The chain joins TRBV15 to TRBJ1-3; no clear D. Germline CDR1 and CDR2: LNHNV and YYDKDF (reference sequence). The ends were cut back, 1 base at V and 0 bases at J, with 13 bases in the middle. The CDR3 contains 17 residues. The CDR3 DNA reads as TGTGCCACCAGCAGAGGTCGGAAAGGGAGCTCTGGAAACACCATATATTTT. Its translation: CATSRGRKGSSGNTIYF. The full variable domain, with the rest looked up from reference TRBV15 and TRBJ1-3, is DAMVIQNPRYQVTQFGKPVTLSCSQTLNHNVMYWYQQKSSQAPKLLFHYYDKDFNNEADTPDNFQSRRPNTSFCFLDIRSPGLGDTAMYLCATSRGRKGSSGNTIYFGEGSWLTVV.

V is TRBV5-4 and J is TRBJ1-2; no definite D call. The CDR3 consists of 14 residues. Germline V gives CDR1 SGHNT, CDR2 YYREEE (reference sequence). Trimming left V 4 bases short and J 6 bases short, with 16 bases between. The CDR3 DNA sequence: TGTGCCAGCAGCGTAGCCTCGATGGGGAATGGCTACACCTTC. Translated: CASSVASMGNGYTF.

This rearrangement joins TRBV7-3 to TRBJ2-1; D unresolved. Germline V gene sequence: CDR1 SGHTA, CDR2 FQGTGA. This CDR3 is 14 amino acids long. V shed 3 bases and J shed 5 bases, with 11 bases lying between them. Here the CDR3 reads CASSFPGVDNEQFF. The CDR3 coding sequence is TGTGCCAGCAGCTTTCCTGGGGTGGACAATGAGCAGTTCTTC. The entire variable domain, with the rest obtained from reference TRBV7-3 and TRBJ2-1, is as follows: GAGVSQTPSNKVTEKGKYVELRCDPISGHTALYWYRQSLGQGPEFLIYFQGTGAADDSGLPNDRFFAVRPEGSVSTLKIQRTERGDSAVYLCASSFPGVDNEQFFGPGTRLTVL.

The V gene is TRBV12-3 or TRBV12-4, the J gene TRBJ1-4; D remains ambiguous. This CDR3 region has 17 residues. V was cut by 4 bases and J by 0 bases, with 15 bases left in between. The CDR3 DNA is TGTGCCAGCAGTTGGTCCCCGCGGGCGGCAACTAATGAAAAACTGTTTTTT. The encoded protein is CASSWSPRAATNEKLFF.

This clonotype was detected ten times or more. The chain uses TRBV7-6 and TRBJ2-1; 9 bases map to TRBD1. The CDR3 contains 16 residues. CDR1 SGHVS and CDR2 FNYEAQ come from the germline V gene. V shed 4 bases, J shed 6 bases, and the junction held 10 bases outside the gene matches. CDR3 in amino acids: CASSSPGQGPGNEQFF. For the CDR3, the DNA is TGTGCCAGCAGCTCTCCGGGACAGGGTCCAGGCAATGAGCAGTTCTTC.

As DNA, the CDR3 is TGTGCCAGCAGCCCGACTAGCAAGGAGACCCAGTACTTC. Residues: CASSPTSKETQYF. J is TRBJ2-5 and V is TRBV7-9, with TRBD2 matching 7 bases. J lost 5 bases, V lost 5 bases, and 5 bases had no gene match. Germline CDR1 SEHNR, CDR2 FQNEAQ (reference sequence). The CDR3 sequence is 13 residues long.

This clonotype came up a few times. J is TRBJ1-2 and V is TRBV4-3; no clear D gene. This CDR3 has 13 amino acids. Germline lookup yields CDR1 LGHNA and CDR2 YSLEER. Between the trimmed V and J ends, which lost 5 bases and 5 bases, there was a span of 12 bases. The CDR3, as DNA: TGCGCCAGCAGCTCGTACGAGGGTTATGGCTACACCTTC. Amino acids: CASSSYEGYGYTF.

This clonotype came up many times. The V and J genes are TRBV12-3 or TRBV12-4 and TRBJ1-5, with D tentatively TRBD1 (5 bases). The ends were cut back, 9 bases at V and 1 base at J, with 13 bases in the middle. The length of the CDR3 is 14 residues. CDR3 coding DNA: TGTGCCAGTCGTAGCCGGGGCAGCAATCAGCCCCAGCATTTT. Protein sequence: CASRSRGSNQPQHF.

This clonotype was counted ten times or more. The rearrangement links TRBV29-1 to TRBJ2-3, with D tentatively TRBD2 (7 bases). V lost 3 bases, J lost 2 bases, and 15 bases lay in between. The germline CDR1 and CDR2 sequences are SQVTM and ANQGSEA. The CDR3 contains 15 residues. Written as DNA, the CDR3 is TGCAGCGTTGAGGGGGGGCGAGGGGTCACAGATACGCAGTATTTT. Translation: CSVEGGRGVTDTQYF.

Comment on this clonotype: With a much larger clone just one base away, this may be a read error. This chain uses TRBV18 with TRBJ2-1, with 8 bases that match TRBD1. Germline V gene sequence: CDR1 KGHSH, CDR2 LQKENI. The length of the CDR3 is 17 residues. The V gene end was trimmed by 3 bases and the J gene end by 6 bases; junction bases not matched to a gene: 13. The CDR3 protein is CASSPLPQGAYSNEQFF. CDR3 sequence (DNA): TGTGCCAGCTCACCCCTCCCGCAGGGGGCATACTCCAATGAGCAGTTCTTC.

CDR3 sequence: CASSPPDRTYEQYV. CDR3 DNA: TGTGCCAGCTCACCACCGGACAGGACCTACGAGCAGTACGTC. The chain carries TRBV18 and TRBJ2-7, with TRBD1 identical over 7 bases. The germline gives CDR1 KGHSH, CDR2 LQKENI. The J segment lost 2 bases and the V segment lost 0 bases, leaving 1 base of the junction unmatched. The CDR3 sequence is 14 residues long.

This clonotype was seen a few times. This chain links TRBV3-1 with TRBJ2-7; 10 bases match TRBD1. Germline V gene lookup returns CDR1 LGHDT and CDR2 YNNKEL (reference sequence). The CDR3 runs to 15 residues. V lost 6 bases and J lost 5; bases outside the gene matches: 10. CDR3 sequence (DNA): TGTGCCAGCAGAGACCGGGACAGGGGATCCCACGAGCAGTACGTC. Amino acids: CASRDRDRGSHEQYV.

The table lists this clonotype with a few counts. This chain connects TRBV15 to TRBJ1-2, with unresolved D. CDR3 length: 13 residues. The V end lost 0 bases, the J end lost 7 bases, and 9 bases lay between the germline ends. Germline values: CDR1 LNHNV, CDR2 YYDKDF (reference sequence). CDR3 nucleotides: TGTGCCACCAGCAGAGAGGGGAATGGTGGCTACACCTTC. This encodes CATSREGNGGYTF.